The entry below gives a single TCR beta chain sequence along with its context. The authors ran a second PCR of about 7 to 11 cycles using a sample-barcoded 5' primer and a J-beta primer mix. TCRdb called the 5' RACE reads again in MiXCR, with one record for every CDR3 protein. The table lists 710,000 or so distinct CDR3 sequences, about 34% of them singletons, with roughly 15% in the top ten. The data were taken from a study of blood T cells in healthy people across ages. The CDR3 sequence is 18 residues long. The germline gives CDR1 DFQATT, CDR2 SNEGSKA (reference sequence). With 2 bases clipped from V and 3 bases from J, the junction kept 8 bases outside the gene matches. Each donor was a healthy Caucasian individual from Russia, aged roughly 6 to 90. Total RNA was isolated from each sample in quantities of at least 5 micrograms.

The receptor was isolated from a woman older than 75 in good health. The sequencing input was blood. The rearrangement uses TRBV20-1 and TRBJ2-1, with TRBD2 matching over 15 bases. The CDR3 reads CSARTGTSGGTYYNEQFF. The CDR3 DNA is TGCAGTGCTAGAACCGGGACTAGCGGGGGGACATACTACAATGAGCAGTTCTTC.